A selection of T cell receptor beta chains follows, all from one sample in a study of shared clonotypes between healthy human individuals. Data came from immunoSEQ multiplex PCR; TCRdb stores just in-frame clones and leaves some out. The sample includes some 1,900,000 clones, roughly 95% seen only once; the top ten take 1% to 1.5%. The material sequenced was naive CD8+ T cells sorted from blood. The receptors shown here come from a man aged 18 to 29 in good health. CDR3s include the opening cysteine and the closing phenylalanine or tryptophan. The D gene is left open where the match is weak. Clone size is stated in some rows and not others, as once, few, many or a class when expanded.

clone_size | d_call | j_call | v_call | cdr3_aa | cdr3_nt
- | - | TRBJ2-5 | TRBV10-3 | CAISEGAQETQYF | TGTGCCATCAGTGAGGGGGCCCAAGAGACCCAGTACTTC
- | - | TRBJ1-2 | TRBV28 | CASYPRDIFMGYTF | TGTGCCAGCTACCCCAGGGACATCTTTATGGGCTACACCTTC
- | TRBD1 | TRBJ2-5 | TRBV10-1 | CASSDQGARETQYF | TGCGCCAGCAGTGACCAGGGGGCGCGGGAGACCCAGTACTTC
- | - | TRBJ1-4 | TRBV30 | CALDGGSLWATNEKLFF | TGTGCCCTGGATGGGGGGAGTCTGTGGGCAACTAATGAAAAACTGTTTTTT
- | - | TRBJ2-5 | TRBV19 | CASSIVGEGVQETQYF | TGTGCCAGTAGTATAGTGGGGGAAGGGGTCCAAGAGACCCAGTACTTC
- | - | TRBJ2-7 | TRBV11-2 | CASSALGEYEQYF | TGTGCCAGCAGCGCCCTGGGGGAATACGAGCAGTACTTC
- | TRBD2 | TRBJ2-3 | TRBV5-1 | CASSSLAGGFSDTQYF | TGCGCCAGCAGCTCGCTAGCGGGAGGCTTTTCAGATACGCAGTATTTT
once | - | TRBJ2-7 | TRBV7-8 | CASSLAGGFMDEQYF | TGTGCCAGCAGCTTAGCGGGAGGTTTCATGGACGAGCAGTACTTC
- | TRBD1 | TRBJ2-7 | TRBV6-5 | CASSYAEQGASNEQYF | TGTGCCAGCAGTTACGCGGAACAGGGGGCTTCCAACGAGCAGTACTTC
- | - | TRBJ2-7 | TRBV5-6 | CASSGGAGGYEQYF | TGTGCCAGCAGCGGCGGGGCAGGGGGCTACGAGCAGTACTTC
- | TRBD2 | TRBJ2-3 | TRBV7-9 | CASSLVEATSSTDTQYF | TGTGCCAGCAGCTTAGTGGAAGCGACTAGCAGCACAGATACGCAGTATTTT
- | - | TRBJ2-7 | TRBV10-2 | CASSGAEFYEQYF | TGCGCCAGCAGTGGGGCGGAATTCTACGAGCAGTACTTC
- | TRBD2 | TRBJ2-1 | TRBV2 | CASPGDSGSFSYNEQFF | TGTGCATCGCCTGGGGATAGCGGGAGTTTCTCCTACAATGAGCAGTTCTTC
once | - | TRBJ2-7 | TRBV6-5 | CASMDGSYEQYF | TGTGCCAGCATGGACGGCTCCTACGAGCAGTACTTC
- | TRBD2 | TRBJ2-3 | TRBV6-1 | CASSESWLAGLFTDTQYF | TGTGCCAGCAGTGAAAGTTGGCTAGCGGGACTCTTCACAGATACGCAGTATTTT
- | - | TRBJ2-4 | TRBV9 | CASSVVGRLGDIQYF | TGTGCCAGCAGCGTTGTGGGACGCCTGGGGGACATTCAGTACTTC
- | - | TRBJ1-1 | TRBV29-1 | CSAHPARGTTEAFF | TGCAGCGCCCACCCCGCCCGGGGGACCACTGAAGCTTTCTTT
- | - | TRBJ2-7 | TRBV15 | CATSSGPTSYEQYF | TGTGCCACCAGCAGCGGGCCAACCTCCTACGAGCAGTACTTC
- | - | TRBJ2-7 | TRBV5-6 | CASSLVQPYEQYF | TGTGCCAGCAGCTTGGTACAGCCTTACGAGCAGTACTTC
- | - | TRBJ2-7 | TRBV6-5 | CASSSGESYEQYF | TGTGCCAGCAGTTCTGGGGAGTCCTACGAGCAGTACTTC
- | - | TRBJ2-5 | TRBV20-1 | CSAQGETQYF | TGCAGTGCTCAGGGGGAGACCCAGTACTTC
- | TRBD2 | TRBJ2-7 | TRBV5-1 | CASSPPGLADYYEQYF | TGCGCCAGCAGCCCCCCGGGACTAGCGGATTACTACGAGCAGTACTTC
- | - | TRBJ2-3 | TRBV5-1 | CASRNSGPRTDTQYF | TGCGCCAGCAGAAATAGCGGCCCGAGGACAGATACGCAGTATTTT
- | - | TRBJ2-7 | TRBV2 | CASREQGSGLREQYF | TGTGCCAGCAGAGAACAGGGATCGGGGCTTAGAGAGCAGTACTTC
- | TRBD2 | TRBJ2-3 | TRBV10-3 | CANLSGSPDTQYF | TGTGCCAACCTTAGCGGGAGTCCAGATACGCAGTATTTT
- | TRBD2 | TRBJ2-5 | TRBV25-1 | CASNKAGGPGETQYF | TGTGCCAGCAATAAAGCGGGAGGGCCGGGAGAGACCCAGTACTTC
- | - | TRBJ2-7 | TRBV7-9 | CASSLETSWDEQYF | TGTGCCAGCAGCCTGGAAACCTCGTGGGACGAGCAGTACTTC
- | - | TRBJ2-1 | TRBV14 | CASSQDLWGDEQFF | TGTGCCAGCAGCCAAGATCTATGGGGGGATGAGCAGTTCTTC
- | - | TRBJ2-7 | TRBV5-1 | CASSLVGSSYEQYF | TGCGCCAGCAGCTTGGTTGGTAGCTCCTACGAGCAGTACTTC
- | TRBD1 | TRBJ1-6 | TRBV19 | CASRAGQEGGGSPLHF | TGTGCCAGTAGGGCCGGACAGGAAGGGGGAGGTTCACCCCTCCACTTT
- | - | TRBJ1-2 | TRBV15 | CATSRDKDRYYGYTF | TGTGCCACCAGCAGAGATAAGGACCGTTATTATGGCTACACCTTC
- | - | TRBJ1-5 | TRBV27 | CASSLSMGRAQPQHF | TGTGCCAGCAGTTTATCGATGGGGAGGGCTCAGCCCCAGCATTTT
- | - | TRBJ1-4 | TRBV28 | CASSPPGFSVEDEKLFF | TGTGCCAGCAGCCCGCCGGGCTTCTCCGTAGAGGATGAAAAACTGTTTTTT
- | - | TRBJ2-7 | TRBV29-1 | CSAWDPGTAEQYF | TGCAGCGCCTGGGATCCAGGGACGGCCGAGCAGTACTTC
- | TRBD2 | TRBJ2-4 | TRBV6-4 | CASSDSKLLAGDRLAKNIQYF | TGTGCCAGCAGTGACTCAAAGTTGCTAGCGGGGGACCGGCTAGCCAAAAACATTCAGTACTTC
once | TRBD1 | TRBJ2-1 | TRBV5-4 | CASSLEQGFNEQFF | TGTGCCAGCAGCTTGGAACAGGGGTTTAATGAGCAGTTCTTC
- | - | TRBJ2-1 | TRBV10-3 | CAISVGGVGEQFF | TGTGCCATCAGTGTCGGGGGCGTGGGAGAGCAGTTCTTC
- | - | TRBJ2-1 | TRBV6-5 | CASSLDRYNEQFF | TGTGCCAGCAGTTTAGACAGGTACAATGAGCAGTTCTTC
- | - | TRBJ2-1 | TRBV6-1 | CASSEDSFSLNEQFF | TGTGCCAGCAGCGAAGACAGTTTCTCGTTGAATGAGCAGTTCTTC
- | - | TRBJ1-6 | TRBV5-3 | CARSTGQSDSPLHF | TGTGCCAGAAGCACCGGACAGTCGGATTCACCCCTCCACTTT
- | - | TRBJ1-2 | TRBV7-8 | CASSLMAIGGGNYGYTF | TGTGCCAGCAGCTTAATGGCAATAGGCGGGGGTAACTATGGCTACACCTTC
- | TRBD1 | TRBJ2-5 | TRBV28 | CASSWGDRAETQYF | TGTGCCAGCAGTTGGGGGGACAGGGCGGAGACCCAGTACTTC
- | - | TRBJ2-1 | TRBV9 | CASSVATGREQFF | TGTGCCAGCAGCGTAGCTACGGGAAGGGAGCAGTTCTTC
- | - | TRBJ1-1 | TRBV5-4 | CASSFSGGGTEAFF | TGTGCCAGCAGCTTTTCGGGGGGAGGCACTGAAGCTTTCTTT
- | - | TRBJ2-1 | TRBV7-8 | CASSSLSGEGAHNEQFF | TGTGCCAGCAGCTCACTTTCAGGGGAGGGCGCCCACAATGAGCAGTTCTTC
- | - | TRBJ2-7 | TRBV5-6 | CASSLVTGRDEQYF | TGTGCCAGCAGCTTGGTCACAGGGAGGGACGAGCAGTACTTC
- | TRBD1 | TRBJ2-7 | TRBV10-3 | CAISGVGTGYYEQYF | TGTGCCATCAGTGGGGTCGGGACAGGTTACTACGAGCAGTACTTC
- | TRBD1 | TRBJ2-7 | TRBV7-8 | CASSYQPGQGSYEQYF | TGTGCCAGCAGCTACCAACCGGGACAGGGCTCCTACGAGCAGTACTTC
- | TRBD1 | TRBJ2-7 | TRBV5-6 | CASTYDRDTYEQYF | TGTGCCAGCACCTATGACAGGGACACCTACGAGCAGTACTTC
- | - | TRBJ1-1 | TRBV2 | CASSGSETEAFF | TGTGCCAGCAGTGGTAGCGAGACTGAAGCTTTCTTT
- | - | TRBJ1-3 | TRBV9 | CASTWGLGSGNTIYF | TGTGCCAGCACGTGGGGGTTAGGTTCTGGAAACACCATATATTTT
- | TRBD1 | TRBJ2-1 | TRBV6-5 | CASSTMGQGAVEQFF | TGTGCCAGCAGTACTATGGGACAGGGGGCTGTTGAGCAGTTCTTC
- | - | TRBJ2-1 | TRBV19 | CASSMIGATYNEQFF | TGTGCCAGTAGTATGATAGGGGCCACCTACAATGAGCAGTTCTTC
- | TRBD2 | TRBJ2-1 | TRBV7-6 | CASSLELAVYNEQFF | TGTGCCAGCAGCTTAGAACTAGCGGTCTACAATGAGCAGTTCTTC
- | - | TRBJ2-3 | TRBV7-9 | CASRPGWGTDTQYF | TGTGCCAGCAGACCGGGGTGGGGCACAGATACGCAGTATTTT
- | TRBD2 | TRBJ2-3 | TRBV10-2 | CASSRLAGLTDTQYF | TGCGCCAGCAGTAGACTAGCGGGATTGACAGATACGCAGTATTTT
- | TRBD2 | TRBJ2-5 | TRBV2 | CASRGTSGLQETQYF | TGTGCCAGCAGGGGGACTAGCGGATTACAAGAGACCCAGTACTTC